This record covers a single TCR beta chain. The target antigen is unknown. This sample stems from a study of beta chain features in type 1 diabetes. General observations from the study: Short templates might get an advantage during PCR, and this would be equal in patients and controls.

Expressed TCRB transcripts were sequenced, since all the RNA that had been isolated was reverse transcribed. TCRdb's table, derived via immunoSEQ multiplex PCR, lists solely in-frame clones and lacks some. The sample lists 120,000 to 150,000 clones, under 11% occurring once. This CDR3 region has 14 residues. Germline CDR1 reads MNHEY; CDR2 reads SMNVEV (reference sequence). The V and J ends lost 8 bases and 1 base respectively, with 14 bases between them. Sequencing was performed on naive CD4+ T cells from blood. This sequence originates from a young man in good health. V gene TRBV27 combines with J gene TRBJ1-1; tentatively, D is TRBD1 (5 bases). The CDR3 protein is CASRFRQQNTEAFF. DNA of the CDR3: TGTGCCAGCCGCTTTCGACAGCAGAACACTGAAGCTTTCTTT.